These T cell receptor beta chains were read from a single sample in a study of radiation and T cells in renal cell carcinoma. Here immunoSEQ multiplex PCR was the method, and the copy in TCRdb shows in-frame clones only, minus some. The sample shows some 120,000 clones, more than 70% of them seen only once. Sequenced material: blood, taken from a patient whose treatment included radiotherapy and nephrectomy. These receptors all stem from a woman aged 65 to 85 with renal cell carcinoma. The conserved cysteine and the conserved F or W are not part of the CDR3 here. D genes are given only for firm matches.

D,V,CDR3
-,TRBV4-2,ASSQESFSYNSPLH
-,TRBV30,AWSATGLANYGYT
-,TRBV7-9,ASSLWWGRNYEQY
-,TRBV2,ASSGTPSYEQY
-,TRBV6-1,ASSRNTGELF
-,TRBV13,ASSFGWLQNTEAF
-,TRBV9,ASSVQNYGYT
-,TRBV5-4,ASSRRAGTNNEQF
TRBD1,TRBV28,ASSPGTGGRKLF
-,TRBV7-7,ASSLDRTGELF
TRBD1,TRBV5-6,ASSWGQGDTEAF
TRBD1,TRBV19,ASSTGQGVPTGELF
TRBD1,TRBV20-1,SAYRDRGF
-,TRBV5-4,ASSKEGRGPLNQQF
-,TRBV18,ASSPTGTGELF
TRBD2,TRBV9,ASSASGGYNEQF
-,TRBV6-5,ASSSVPGPTEAF
-,TRBV5-1,ASSLDTGPSSYEQY
-,TRBV13,ASSVPGGVENYGYT
-,TRBV6-9,ASSRTFSSNEKLF
TRBD1,TRBV7-9,ASSSDRGADTQY
TRBD2,TRBV25-1,ASSEFAGGYNEQF
TRBD1,TRBV5-1,ASSHRTGDNSPLH
-,TRBV7-8,ASSLEEDTEAF
-,TRBV30,AWSHSVTLGTEAF
TRBD1,TRBV13,ASSFRGTGIQETQY
-,TRBV7-2,ASSLDARQVINQPQH
TRBD2,TRBV7-9,ASSPTSGENNEQF
TRBD1,TRBV9,ASSVDHRGKEQF
TRBD1,TRBV9,ASSVFDRTGQSGYT
TRBD1,TRBV5-1,ASSKKGTGLTDTQY
-,TRBV30,AWTLKGVVGNQPQH
-,TRBV7-8,ASSLVGGPYEQY
-,TRBV7-9,ASSHGQTYGYT
-,TRBV7-2,ASSHGGPDTQY
-,TRBV6-5,ASSSVSQGGYT